This is a list of T cell receptor beta chains from one sample in a study of Graves' ophthalmopathy and Graves' hyperthyroidism. TCRdb used MiXCR to reprocess the multiplex PCR reads, holding one entry per CDR3 protein. The sample carries 500,000 to 600,000 distinct CDR3 sequences, under 45% recorded once. The sequenced material came from peripheral blood or thyroid tissue (not recorded which). The receptors stem from an adult man with Graves' hyperthyroidism. Each CDR3 is given with its conserved first and last residue. The order of the fields is V gene, D gene, clone size, J gene, CDR3 DNA, CDR3 protein. A D gene is named only where the DNA matches it firmly. Some rows have no size entry. The others give once, few or many, or a class for an expanded clone.

TRBV7-9	TRBD2	NA	TRBJ2-7	TGTGCCAGCAGCGACACTACTAGCGGGCGGCCCCGCTGGGAGCAGTACTTC	CASSDTTSGRPRWEQYF
TRBV7-9	NA	many	TRBJ2-5	TGTGCCAGCAGCCTAACAGGAAAGGGGACAGAGACCCAGTACTTC	CASSLTGKGTETQYF
TRBV15	NA	many	TRBJ2-7	TGTGCCACCAAGTTACCGGGAACCTCCTACGAGCAGTACTTC	CATKLPGTSYEQYF
TRBV7-3	NA	many	TRBJ2-6	TGTGCCAGCAGCTCGTACGTCACAAACGTCCTGACTTTC	CASSSYVTNVLTF
TRBV2	TRBD1	many	TRBJ1-5	TGTGCCAGCAGCGGTGGGACAGGGGGCCTTCAGCCCCAGCATTTT	CASSGGTGGLQPQHF
TRBV15	NA	NA	TRBJ2-5	TGTGCCACCAGCAGAGAGGCTGGGGAGACCCAGTACTTC	CATSREAGETQYF
TRBV4-1	NA	many	TRBJ2-5	TGCGCCAGCAGCCAAGATCTTGGGGGTGCGGAGACCCAGTACTTC	CASSQDLGGAETQYF
TRBV29-1	TRBD1	many	TRBJ1-2	TGCAGCGTTGGCAGGGGGGAGGTTGGCTACACCTTC	CSVGRGEVGYTF
TRBV2	TRBD1	many	TRBJ1-4	TGTGCCAGCAGTCATGACAGGGCTAATGAAAAACTGTTTTTT	CASSHDRANEKLFF
TRBV5-1	NA	NA	TRBJ2-7	TGCGCCAGCAGCTCCCGGGACCAGGGGGAGCAGTACTTC	CASSSRDQGEQYF
TRBV12-3/TRBV12-4	NA	few	TRBJ1-3	TGTGCCAGCAGTCCTACTGGTTTCTCTGGAAACACCATATATTTT	CASSPTGFSGNTIYF
TRBV20-1	NA	NA	TRBJ2-7	TGCAGTGCTTCGTCTAGCGCCCACTCCTACGAGCAGTACTTC	CSASSSAHSYEQYF
TRBV3-1	TRBD2	NA	TRBJ2-7	TGTGCCAGTAGACTAGCCGGATACGAGCAGTACTTC	CASRLAGYEQYF
TRBV12-3/TRBV12-4	NA	NA	TRBJ2-7	TGTGCCAGCAGTTTATTCAGGGTAGCCTACGAGCAGTACTTC	CASSLFRVAYEQYF
TRBV9	TRBD2	NA	TRBJ2-7	TGTGCCAGCAGCATGGAGGCGGGGGGGCCTCTCTCCGAGCAGTACTTC	CASSMEAGGPLSEQYF
TRBV29-1	TRBD1	NA	TRBJ2-7	TGCAGCGTGGACAGGGCCTACGAGCAGTACTTC	CSVDRAYEQYF
TRBV9	NA	many	TRBJ1-2	TGTGCCAGCAGCACCACGTGGGGGGACTATGGCTACACCTTC	CASSTTWGDYGYTF
TRBV29-1	NA	many	TRBJ1-2	TGCAGCGTTCAAGGTCAGACAGACGACGGGTATGGCTACACCTTC	CSVQGQTDDGYGYTF
TRBV7-8	NA	many	TRBJ2-5	TGTGCCAGCAGCTCGGATCCTCGCCAAGAGACCCAGTACTTC	CASSSDPRQETQYF
TRBV29-1	NA	NA	TRBJ2-2	TGCAGCGCCGAACTTGGGACATCTCGTACCGGGGAGCTGTTTTTT	CSAELGTSRTGELFF
TRBV7-8	NA	NA	TRBJ2-7	TGTGCCAGCAGCCAAATCCTACGTCGTCAGGGGAGTCCTTACGAGCAGTACTTC	CASSQILRRQGSPYEQYF
TRBV5-1	TRBD2	NA	TRBJ2-7	TGTGCCAGCATCAGCGGGGGGGAGTACGAGCAGTACTTC	CASISGGEYEQYF
TRBV29-1	NA	NA	TRBJ2-5	TGCAGCCTTGAGGGGCAGGGCCTTAAGACCCAGTACTTC	CSLEGQGLKTQYF
TRBV7-9	NA	many	TRBJ2-7	TGTGCCAGCAGCACCCAACAGGGCCGCGAGCAGTACTTC	CASSTQQGREQYF
TRBV29-1	NA	NA	TRBJ2-1	TGCAGCGTTGAGGGCGGGGGCCCCTTGTCGGAGCAGTTCTTC	CSVEGGGPLSEQFF
TRBV2	NA	NA	TRBJ2-3	TGTGCCAGCAGTGTCTCGACTTCACTAGGGTATTTT	CASSVSTSLGYF
TRBV20-1	TRBD1	few	TRBJ2-2	TGCAGTGCTAGAGATAACAGGGGGCCGAACACCGGGGAGCTGTTTTTT	CSARDNRGPNTGELFF
TRBV7-9	TRBD2	many	TRBJ2-5	TGTGCCAGCAGCTTATTCGCGGGAGGAGGAGGAGAGACCCAGTACTTC	CASSLFAGGGGETQYF
TRBV9	TRBD1	NA	TRBJ2-2	TGTGCCAGCAGCGTCCTACAGGGGGTCACCGGGGAGCTGTTTTTT	CASSVLQGVTGELFF
TRBV20-1	NA	many	TRBJ2-7	TGCAGTGCTTCCACGCCAGGCTACGAGCAGTACTTC	CSASTPGYEQYF
TRBV29-1	TRBD1	NA	TRBJ1-4	TGCAGCGTTGGACCGGGACAGCTCGAAAAACTGTTTTTT	CSVGPGQLEKLFF
TRBV6-6	NA	NA	TRBJ2-2	TGTGCCAGCCGACAGGTCTCGAACACCGGGGAGCTGTTTTTT	CASRQVSNTGELFF
TRBV19	TRBD1	many	TRBJ1-5	TGTGCCAGTAGTTCTGACAGGGAGGATCAGCCCCAGCATTTT	CASSSDREDQPQHF
TRBV5-8	TRBD2	many	TRBJ2-7	TGTGCCAGTACCTTTAGCGGGGGTGCCTACGAGCAGTACTTC	CASTFSGGAYEQYF
TRBV6-5	NA	few	TRBJ1-5	TGTGCCAGCAGTGTGGGGGGGACCCAGCATTTT	CASSVGGTQHF
TRBV5-8	TRBD2	many	TRBJ2-5	TGTGCCAGCAGCATAGGACTAGCGGGCGTTCAAGAGACCCAGTACTTC	CASSIGLAGVQETQYF
TRBV12-3/TRBV12-4	TRBD1	many	TRBJ1-2	TGTGCCAGCAGTTCGGGACAGGGGGCCTCCTGGTACACCTTC	CASSSGQGASWYTF
TRBV5-8	TRBD1	few	TRBJ1-5	TGTGCCAGCAGCCATGGCCTATATGCTAATGGACAGGAGGATCAGCCCCAGCATTTT	CASSHGLYANGQEDQPQHF
TRBV10-3	TRBD1	NA	TRBJ1-2	TGTGCCATCAATGCAGCCGGGACAGGGGAGGCCTATGGCTACACCTTC	CAINAAGTGEAYGYTF
TRBV7-9	TRBD1	few	TRBJ1-2	TGTGCCAGCAGCTTCCGGGACAGGGATGATGGCTACACCTTC	CASSFRDRDDGYTF
TRBV7-2	TRBD1	many	TRBJ1-2	TGTGCCAGCAGCTCCACCCCCGACAGGGGGAATCTGGATGGCTACACCTTC	CASSSTPDRGNLDGYTF
TRBV7-2	TRBD1	NA	TRBJ1-1	TGTGCCAGCAGCTTAATTCCTCCGGGACAGGGATCCGGGGGCACTGAAGCTTTCTTT	CASSLIPPGQGSGGTEAFF
TRBV5-1	NA	many	TRBJ2-5	TGCGCCAGCAGCTTGGAAGGTTTCGATGAGACCCAGTACTTC	CASSLEGFDETQYF
TRBV24-1	NA	NA	TRBJ2-2	TGTGCCACCAATCCGCCCAGGGAGCTGTTTTTT	CATNPPRELFF
TRBV12-3/TRBV12-4	NA	many	TRBJ1-2	TGTGCCAGCAGTCGAGGGACGAATGGCTACACCTTC	CASSRGTNGYTF
TRBV7-9	NA	many	TRBJ1-1	TGTGCCAGCAGATCCCCGCCAACAGGGTCTCACACTGAAGCTTTCTTT	CASRSPPTGSHTEAFF
TRBV5-1	NA	once	TRBJ2-7	TGCGCCAGCAGCTTGATCCTAGAGGGAGAGTCCTACGAGCAGTACTTC	CASSLILEGESYEQYF
TRBV7-9	NA	NA	TRBJ2-7	TGTGCCAGCAGCCCCTTAGGGACTGCGGAGATTTACGAGCAGTACTTC	CASSPLGTAEIYEQYF
TRBV29-1	TRBD1	NA	TRBJ1-4	TGCAGTGTTGGAGCTGGGATGACAGGGGATGAAAAACTGTTTTTT	CSVGAGMTGDEKLFF
TRBV2	TRBD2	NA	TRBJ2-7	TGTGCCAGCAGTTACTCGGAGGCGGGAGCGGGCTACGAGCCGTACTTC	CASSYSEAGAGYEPYF
TRBV29-1	NA	few	TRBJ2-4	TGCAGCGCGGCCCCAGGAGGCAAAAACATTCAGTACTTC	CSAAPGGKNIQYF
TRBV20-1	NA	NA	TRBJ2-2	TGCAGTGCCAGCAGCCAGGCAAGGCCCCCCGGGGAGCTGTTTTTT	CSASSQARPPGELFF
TRBV15	NA	many	TRBJ2-2	TGTGCCACCAGCAGAGTCACGGGGGAGCTGTTTTTT	CATSRVTGELFF
TRBV12-3/TRBV12-4	NA	many	TRBJ1-5	TGTGCCAGCAGTCCCTTAGGGTTAAGCAATCAGCCCCAGCATTTT	CASSPLGLSNQPQHF
TRBV7-3	NA	few	TRBJ2-2	TGTGCCAGCAGCACCAGACGCGGGACAAACACCGGGGAGCTGTTTTTT	CASSTRRGTNTGELFF
TRBV20-1	TRBD2	many	TRBJ2-7	TGCAGTGCTAGTCCCGCGGGGGGCCTCGAGCAGTACTTC	CSASPAGGLEQYF
TRBV29-1	NA	many	TRBJ2-5	TGCAGCGTTGACAGGGCGAACCAAGAGACCCAGTACTTC	CSVDRANQETQYF
TRBV7-9	NA	NA	TRBJ1-2	TGTGCCAGCAGCTTATCTGGGGGGCTCTATGGCTACACCTTC	CASSLSGGLYGYTF
TRBV12-3/TRBV12-4	NA	many	TRBJ2-7	TGTGCCAGCAGGGGACCCTGGGAAGGCGAGCAGTACTTC	CASRGPWEGEQYF